This TCR beta chain was captured in a study of blood T cell repertoires in COVID-19. This clone was observed once. This CDR3 has 16 residues. Trimming took off 2 bases at V and 4 bases at J, with 12 bases between the two ends. CDR1 is SGHVS, CDR2 FQNEAQ, per germline. Assay used: immunoSEQ multiplex PCR; TCRdb lists only in-frame clones, some missing. The data show roughly 280,000 clones, with about 88% seen just once and roughly 5.6% held by the top ten. Material for sequencing was peripheral blood. The chain has TRBV7-8 and TRBJ2-6; D remains unclear. This TCR came from a woman aged 60-75 years with COVID-19, enrolled during active disease. The CDR3 coding sequence is TGTGCCAGCAGCTTAAACAGCTACGCGGGGGCCAACGTCCTGACTTTC. As protein: CASSLNSYAGANVLTF.